This is a list of T cell receptor beta chains from one sample in a study of CD8+ T cells in alopecia areata. The protocol was immunoSEQ multiplex PCR, while the TCRdb copy is restricted to in-frame clones and leaves out a portion. This sample has about 190,000 clones, with 60% found just once. The sequenced sample was CD4+ T cells sorted from blood, obtained at week 24, from a patient treated with tofacitinib. All receptors come from a human donor with alopecia areata. CDR3s include the opening cysteine and the closing phenylalanine or tryptophan. D genes are given only for firm matches. The listing skips clone size in some rows; elsewhere it reads once, few, many or a size class.

>NA|TRBJ1-4|TRBV29-1|NA
TGCAGCGTTGAGAGGCTCCTGAATGATAGTGAAAAACTGTTTTTT
CSVERLLNDSEKLFF
>NA|TRBJ2-1|TRBV29-1|TRBD2
TGCAGCGTTGGGGAGCGGGGGGGCCTCGTGTTCTTC
CSVGERGGLVFF
>NA|TRBJ1-1|TRBV29-1|TRBD1
TGCAGCGCCCAAGGACAGGGAAGTGGGTCAGGCACTGAAGCTTTCTTT
CSAQGQGSGSGTEAFF
>NA|TRBJ1-2|TRBV30|NA
TGTGCCTGGAGCACCACGGGGAACTATGGCTACACCTTC
CAWSTTGNYGYTF
>NA|TRBJ1-4|TRBV29-1|TRBD1
TGCAGCGTTGGTGAAAGGGGAGGACAGGGAGTTGAAAAACTGTTTTTT
CSVGERGGQGVEKLFF
>few|TRBJ2-2|TRBV10-1|NA
TGCGCCAGCGGGGCGAACACCGGGGAGCTGTTTTTT
CASGANTGELFF
>few|TRBJ1-4|TRBV6-1|NA
TGTGCCAGCAACAAAGAGAGGATCAATGAAAAACTGTTTTTT
CASNKERINEKLFF
>NA|TRBJ1-2|TRBV29-1|NA
TGCAGCGCCCAGGAGGTGAACTATGGCTACACCTTC
CSAQEVNYGYTF
>NA|TRBJ1-2|TRBV30|NA
TGTGCCTGGAGGGGACCCGGGACGTTGTATGGCTACACCTTC
CAWRGPGTLYGYTF
>NA|TRBJ2-5|TRBV30|TRBD1
TGTGCCTGGAGTGTACGGCGTCGGGCAGGGGGCTTCGTCCAGCGAGAGACCCAGTACTTC
CAWSVRRRAGGFVQRETQYF
>NA|TRBJ2-5|TRBV9|TRBD2
TGTGCCAGCAGCGTAGGAGCGGGGGGGCTCAGGGAGACCCAGTACTTC
CASSVGAGGLRETQYF
>NA|TRBJ1-2|TRBV19|NA
TGTGCCAGTAGCCCTTTGGACGGAGGCGGCTACACCTTC
CASSPLDGGGYTF
>NA|TRBJ1-1|TRBV12-5|NA
TGTGCTAGTGGTGCCTTGACCGCGAACACTGAAGCTTTCTTT
CASGALTANTEAFF
>NA|TRBJ1-1|TRBV4-3|NA
TGCGCCAGCAGCCAAGTACATCGCACTGAAGCTTTCTTT
CASSQVHRTEAFF
>NA|TRBJ2-7|TRBV7-2|NA
TGTGCCAGCAGCTTAGGTTTATCGCGGGCAGTCTACGAGCAGTACTTC
CASSLGLSRAVYEQYF
>NA|TRBJ2-6|TRBV30|TRBD1
TGTGCCTGGAGGCCAGGGGGTTACTCTGGGGCCAACGTCCTGACTTTC
CAWRPGGYSGANVLTF
>once|TRBJ2-5|TRBV5-1|TRBD2
TGCGCCAGCAGCTTAAGCGGGGGGGCCAGTGAGACCCAGTACTTC
CASSLSGGASETQYF
>NA|TRBJ2-3|TRBV4-1|NA
TGCGCCAGCAGCCTAAGATGGGGCAGGACCACAGATACGCAGTATTTT
CASSLRWGRTTDTQYF
>NA|TRBJ2-5|TRBV11-2|NA
TGTGCCAGCAGCACAGAACAATTAGTGGGGTACCAAGAGACCCAGTACTTC
CASSTEQLVGYQETQYF
>few|TRBJ1-1|TRBV29-1|TRBD1
TGCAGCGTTGCCACGACAGGGGGCACTGAAGCTTTCTTT
CSVATTGGTEAFF
>few|TRBJ1-5|TRBV18|NA
TGTGCCAGCTCACCGGAGGGCAATCAGCCCCAGCATTTT
CASSPEGNQPQHF